This T cell receptor (beta chain) was identified during a study of blood T cell repertoires in COVID-19. The data were produced by immunoSEQ multiplex PCR, yet TCRdb's version contains in-frame clones alone and is incomplete. The sample records about 50,000 clones, roughly nine tenths being singletons. The CDR3 length is 15 residues. The germline V and J ends were trimmed by 2 bases and 4 bases, with 15 bases remaining between them. Per germline, CDR1 SGHKS and CDR2 YYEKEE (reference sequence). The TCR originated in a human donor in a cohort sampled during active COVID-19. Material for sequencing was peripheral blood. The rearrangement links TRBV5-5 to TRBJ1-2; tentatively, D is TRBD1 (5 bases). The CDR3 nucleotides read TGTGCCAGCAGCTTTGCCACAGGCACCCCCTATGGCTACACCTTC. Protein: CASSFATGTPYGYTF.